This TCR beta chain is from a study of T cells expressing NK-cell markers. About the research overall: CD3+CD56+NKG2C+, CD3+CD56+NKG2C- and CD3+CD56-NKG2C+ T cells, once sorted, supplied the TCR beta repertoires.

The CDR3 has 11 amino acids. The germline V gene has CDR1 SNHLY and CDR2 FYNNEI. Overall study findings and caveats: Topping the CD3+CD56-NKG2C+ fraction as well were these clonotypes, in a few donors.

With regard to this clonotype: The target antigen is unknown.

Reanalyzing the 5' RACE reads, TCRdb keeps one entry per CDR3 protein, without DNA. Its table records 500,000 or so distinct CDR3 sequences. The chain combines TRBV2 with TRBJ2-5; absent DNA, TCRdb's TRBD1 call cannot be checked. The TCR comes from a man aged 18 to 29 in good health. What was sequenced was blood T cells: a sorted CD56 or NKG2C T cell subset, CD4+ or CD8+ T cells, or bulk PBMC T cells (not recorded which). The CDR3 here is CATYRVGTQYF.